The 20 T cell receptor beta chains below were found in one sample sequenced in a study of OX40 agonist ivuxolimab in advanced cancers. The repertoire was sequenced with immunoSEQ multiplex PCR; TCRdb's copy has only in-frame clones and lacks some. This table holds some 120,000 clones, 80% to 95% found once. The source was CD4+ or CD8+ T cells sorted from blood, collected in a trial of the OX40 agonist ivuxolimab. The receptors shown here come from an adult with an advanced solid tumor such as melanoma, head and neck, liver or kidney cancer.

The chain links TRBV19 to TRBJ2-3; D is possibly TRBD2 (6 bases). The CDR3 has 15 residues. V was cut by 7 bases and J by 10 bases, with 24 bases left in between. CDR1 and CDR2 from the germline V gene are LNHDA and SQIVND (reference sequence). CDR3 residues: CASTESWRGGLSQYF. CDR3 nucleotide sequence: TGTGCCAGTACCGAGTCCTGGCGGGGCGGCCTATCGCAGTATTTT.

The rearrangement uses TRBV9 and TRBJ2-1, with TRBD2 matching 11 bases. CDR3 size: 20 residues. CDR1 SGDLS and CDR2 YYNGEE come from the germline V gene. J gave up 0 bases and V 0 bases, and 11 bases lay outside the gene matches. As DNA, the CDR3 is TGTGCCAGCAGCGTAGGGTGGACCGGGACTAGCGGCAGCTCCTACAATGAGCAGTTCTTC. Its protein is CASSVGWTGTSGSSYNEQFF.

The chain combines TRBV11-2 with TRBJ2-7, with D unclear. V lost 1 base and J lost 0, with 10 bases in between. Germline V gene sequence: CDR1 SGHAT, CDR2 FQNNGV. The CDR3 is 15 amino acids. The CDR3 bases are TGTGCCAGCAGCTTAGGCCTCTTAAGCTCCTACGAGCAGTACTTC. This gives the protein CASSLGLLSSYEQYF.

This clone showed up just once. This sequence joins TRBV19 and TRBJ2-5, with D maybe TRBD1 (5 bases). V lost 6 bases to trimming and J lost 0 bases, with 8 bases between them. This CDR3 region has 13 residues. The V gene's germline CDR1 is LNHDA and CDR2 SQIVND (reference sequence). The chain's CDR3 is CASRRQHQETQYF. CDR3 nucleotide sequence: TGTGCCAGTAGACGACAGCACCAAGAGACCCAGTACTTC.

V and J are TRBV6-1 and TRBJ2-3; 9 bases fit TRBD2. This CDR3 has 14 amino acids. Per the germline V gene, CDR1 is MNHNS and CDR2 is SASEGT. V lost 8 bases to trimming and J lost 3 bases; unmatched junction nucleotides: 6. The chain's CDR3 is CASGPSGRTDTQYF. The CDR3 coding sequence is TGTGCCAGCGGCCCCAGCGGGAGGACAGATACGCAGTATTTT.

V usage is TRBV6-6 and J usage is TRBJ2-5; 11 nucleotides align to TRBD1. Unmatched junction bases numbered 9, after V lost 10 bases and J lost 5 bases. Germline V gives CDR1 MNHNY, CDR2 SVGAGI (reference sequence). The CDR3 is made up of 14 amino acids. This CDR3 is CATSPGQGEETQYF. DNA of the CDR3: TGTGCCACCTCCCCGGGACAGGGGGAGGAGACCCAGTACTTC.

This clone is a singleton in its sample. The chain carries TRBV5-1 and TRBJ1-1; weak D call: TRBD1 (6 bases). Trimming removed 0 bases from V and 0 bases from J, with 12 bases in between. The V gene's germline CDR1 is SGHRS and CDR2 YFSETQ. The CDR3 contains 16 residues. The DNA of the CDR3 is TGCGCCAGCAGCTTGGCCACAACAGGGATGAACACTGAAGCTTTCTTT. It specifies CASSLATTGMNTEAFF. The variable domain in full, completed from reference TRBV5-1 and TRBJ1-1, reads KAGVTQTPRYLIKTRGQQVTLSCSPISGHRSVSWYQQTPGQGLQFLFEYFSETQRNKGNFPGRFSGRQFSNSRSEMNVSTLELGDSALYLCASSLATTGMNTEAFFGQGTRLTVV.

This clone has a single count. CDR3 sequence reads: CASSLAGTGVTGELFF. Here the CDR3 DNA reads TGTGCCAGCAGTTTAGCGGGGACAGGGGTAACCGGGGAGCTGTTTTTT. The chain joins TRBV28 to TRBJ2-2; 10 nucleotides align to TRBD1. The CDR3 has 16 amino acids. With 2 bases clipped from V and 5 bases from J, the junction kept 5 bases outside the gene matches. Germline lookup yields CDR1 MDHEN and CDR2 SYDVKM.

This chain links TRBV18 with TRBJ1-5; D not certain. V lost 2 bases, J lost 0 bases, and 5 bases lay in between. The CDR3 loop spans 14 amino acids. Germline lookup yields CDR1 KGHSH and CDR2 LQKENI. CDR3 loop: CASSPGVSNQPQHF. The CDR3 DNA reads TGTGCCAGCTCACCAGGGGTTAGCAATCAGCCCCAGCATTTT.

The chain links TRBV7-6 to TRBJ2-2; possibly TRBD2 for D (5 bases). Germline V gene sequence: CDR1 SGHVS, CDR2 FNYEAQ. The CDR3 contains 17 residues. With 1 base removed from V and 5 bases from J, the gap between germline ends came to 17 bases. As DNA, the CDR3 is TGTGCCAGCAGCTTAGTGGGGAGCGGTCCTGGGACCGGGGAGCTGTTTTTT. It encodes CASSLVGSGPGTGELFF.

The chain joins TRBV30 to TRBJ2-5; 11 bases are shared with TRBD2. In germline, CDR1 is GTSNPN, CDR2 SVGIG (reference sequence). The V segment lost 5 bases and the J segment 5 bases; nucleotides outside the gene matches: 10. This CDR3 region has 15 residues. The CDR3 here is CAWLLAGVGAETQYF. CDR3 bases: TGTGCCTGGTTACTAGCGGGGGTAGGCGCGGAGACCCAGTACTTC. The variable domain in full, with the rest retrieved from reference TRBV30 and TRBJ2-5, is SQTIHQWPATLVQPVGSPLSLECTVEGTSNPNLYWYRQAAGRGLQLLFYSVGIGQISSEVPQNLSASRPQDRQFILSSKKLLLSDSGFYLCAWLLAGVGAETQYFGPGTRLLVL.

This clone was recorded once. This sequence joins TRBV14 and TRBJ1-4; 7 positions agree with TRBD1. V dropped 2 bases and J dropped 8; count of bases not matched to a gene: 5. This CDR3 is 14 amino acids long. The germline CDR1 and CDR2 sequences are SGHDN and FVKESK. CDR3 DNA sequence: TGTGCCAGCAGCCAAAACAGGGGTCGGGAAAAACTGTTTTTT. The encoded protein is CASSQNRGREKLFF.

This sequence joins TRBV6-5 and TRBJ1-5; a weak D match, TRBD1 (6 bases). Germline CDR1 reads MNHEY; CDR2 reads SVGAGI. The V end was cut by 4 bases, the J end by 4 bases, with 14 bases between. The CDR3 is made up of 15 amino acids. The CDR3 bases are TGTGCCAGCAGTTCATACTCACAGGGTAATCAGCCCCAGCATTTT. Translated, it gives CASSSYSQGNQPQHF.

V usage is TRBV28 and J usage is TRBJ2-7, with 11 bases fitting TRBD2. Germline V lookup: CDR1 MDHEN, CDR2 SYDVKM. With V trimmed by 3 bases and J by 5 bases, 6 bases remained unmatched. The CDR3 has 15 amino acids. The CDR3 DNA reads as TGTGCCAGCAGTTTCACTAGCGGGAGCAACAACGAGCAGTACTTC. Its protein is CASSFTSGSNNEQYF.

The chain combines TRBV29-1 with TRBJ1-5; the D gene is possibly TRBD1 (5 bases). Germline loops: CDR1 SQVTM, CDR2 ANQGSEA. The length of the CDR3 is 13 residues. V was cut by 4 bases and J by 4 bases, with 11 bases left in between. In nucleotides, the CDR3 is TGCAGCGTTGGAGGGGTCGGAAATCAGCCCCAGCATTTT. Protein: CSVGGVGNQPQHF.

The chain has TRBV10-3 and TRBJ1-1, with D maybe TRBD1 (5 bases). Trimming removed 4 bases from V and 1 base from J, with 10 bases in between. CDR3 length: 14 residues. The germline gives CDR1 ENHRY, CDR2 SYGVKD. CDR3 coding DNA: TGTGCCATCAGTGTAAAGGGGCCGAACACTGAAGCTTTCTTT. Amino acid sequence: CAISVKGPNTEAFF.

V is TRBV4-3 and J is TRBJ2-1, with 10 nucleotides matching TRBD2. Germline V gives CDR1 LGHNA, CDR2 YSLEER. J gave up 4 bases and V 4 bases, and 7 bases lay outside the gene matches. CDR3 size: 16 residues. The CDR3 coding sequence is TGCGCCAGCAGCCGGGATACGACTAGCGGGTACAATGAGCAGTTCTTC. It specifies CASSRDTTSGYNEQFF.

The rearrangement joins TRBV28 to TRBJ1-4; 9 bases align to TRBD1. With V trimmed by 9 bases and J by 8 bases, 7 bases remained unmatched. This CDR3 has 13 amino acids. Germline CDR1 is MDHEN and CDR2 is SYDVKM. The CDR3 spells CASAGTGQEKLFF. In DNA form, the CDR3 reads TGTGCCAGTGCCGGGACAGGGCAGGAAAAACTGTTTTTT.

The V gene is TRBV7-3, the J gene TRBJ2-3; D is unclear. The ends were cut back, 0 bases at V and 3 bases at J, with 4 bases in the middle. This CDR3 has 13 amino acids. CDR1 SGHTA and CDR2 FQGTGA come from the germline V gene. The CDR3 DNA sequence: TGTGCCAGCAGCTTAACGTGGACAGATACGCAGTATTTT. Amino acids: CASSLTWTDTQYF.

V and J are TRBV6-1 and TRBJ1-4; a weak D match, TRBD1 (6 bases). There are 14 residues in the CDR3. From germline, CDR1 is MNHNS and CDR2 SASEGT. Trimming took off 4 bases at V and 8 bases at J, with 14 bases between the two ends. CDR3 bases: TGTGCCAGCAGTGCTAACAGGGTTGGCGAAAAACTGTTTTTT. Translated, it gives CASSANRVGEKLFF.